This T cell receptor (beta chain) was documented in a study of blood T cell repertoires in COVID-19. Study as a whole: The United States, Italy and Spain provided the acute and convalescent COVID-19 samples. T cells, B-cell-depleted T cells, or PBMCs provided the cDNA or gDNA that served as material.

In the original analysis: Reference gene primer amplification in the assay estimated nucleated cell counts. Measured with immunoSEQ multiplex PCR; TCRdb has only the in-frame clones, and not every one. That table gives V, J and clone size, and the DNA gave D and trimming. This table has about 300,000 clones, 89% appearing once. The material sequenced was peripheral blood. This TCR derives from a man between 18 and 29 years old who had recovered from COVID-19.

CDR3 sequence reads: CASSTLQGTVYEQYF. CDR3 DNA: TGTGCCAGTAGTACACTACAGGGAACCGTCTACGAGCAGTACTTC. V is TRBV19 and J is TRBJ2-7; D may be TRBD1 (6 bases). The CDR3 runs to 15 residues. Germline V lookup: CDR1 LNHDA, CDR2 SQIVND (reference sequence). V was clipped by 4 bases and J by 3 bases, with 16 bases between them.